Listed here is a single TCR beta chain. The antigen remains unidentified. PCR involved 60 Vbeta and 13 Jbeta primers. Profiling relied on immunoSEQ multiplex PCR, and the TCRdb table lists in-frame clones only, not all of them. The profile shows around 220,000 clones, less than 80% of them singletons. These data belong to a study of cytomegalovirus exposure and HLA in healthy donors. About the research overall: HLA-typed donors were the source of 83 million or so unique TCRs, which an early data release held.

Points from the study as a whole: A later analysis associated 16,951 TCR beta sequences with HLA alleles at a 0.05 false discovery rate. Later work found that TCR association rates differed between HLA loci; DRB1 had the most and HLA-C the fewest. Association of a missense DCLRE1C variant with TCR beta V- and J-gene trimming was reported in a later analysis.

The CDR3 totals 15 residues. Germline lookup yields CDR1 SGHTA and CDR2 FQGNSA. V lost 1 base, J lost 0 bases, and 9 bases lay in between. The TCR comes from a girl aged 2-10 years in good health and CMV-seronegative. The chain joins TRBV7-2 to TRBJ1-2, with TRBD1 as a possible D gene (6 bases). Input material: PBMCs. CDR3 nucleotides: TGTGCCAGCAGCTTAGGGACAGAGGCTAACTATGGCTACACCTTC. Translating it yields CASSLGTEANYGYTF.